This T cell receptor (beta chain) was recovered during a study of blood T cell repertoires in COVID-19. Looking at the study overall: Collection of acute and convalescent COVID-19 samples took place in the United States, Italy and Spain. Sources were T cells, B-cell-depleted T cells, or PBMCs; the material itself was cDNA or gDNA.

Per the authors' pipeline: How many nucleated cells were present was estimated from reference gene primer amplification. Produced via immunoSEQ multiplex PCR; TCRdb's table is partial and in-frame only. V, J and clone size are taken as reported in that table, and D and trimming were inferred from the DNA itself. The table includes about 140,000 clones, about nine tenths detected once. The receptor was isolated from a man in his forties or fifties with active or convalescent COVID-19. The sequencing sample was made of peripheral blood.

This CDR3 reads CASSSQGAGVKNIQYF. CDR3 sequence (DNA): TGTGCCAGCAGCTCCCAAGGGGCGGGAGTCAAAAACATTCAGTACTTC. J is TRBJ2-4 and V is TRBV11-2; 7 nucleotides match TRBD2. Germline V gene sequence: CDR1 SGHAT, CDR2 FQNNGV. The CDR3 runs to 16 residues. V was pared by 4 bases and J by 3 bases, with 9 bases of the junction left unmatched.